This T cell receptor beta chain was captured by sequencing in a study of shared clonotypes between healthy human individuals. This clone was recorded a few times. Its target is not known. Other DNA sequences in the same sample also yield this CDR3. General observations from the study: The four-donor shared clonotypes exceeded non-shared clonotypes in generation probability, with non-shared ones scoring lower.

Donors included only healthy HIV-negative adults lacking recent acute infections or vaccinations. All of the donors resided in Nashville, Tennessee, and each was a Caucasian adult. Profiled with immunoSEQ multiplex PCR; TCRdb holds only in-frame clones, not every one. The table lists 2 million to 2.5 million clones, 93% of them singletons. The sample was naive CD4+ T cells from PBMCs. Subset meaning: CD45RA+ positively selected. This TCR was sampled from a man between 18 and 35 years old in good health. Some clones in this sample may be carry-over from other donors' samples.

The CDR3, as DNA: TGCGCCAGCAGCTTGTCAACTAATGAAAAACTGTTTTTT. It is translated as CASSLSTNEKLFF. The chain has TRBV5-1 and TRBJ1-4; D is unresolved. Germline lookup yields CDR1 SGHRS and CDR2 YFSETQ. The CDR3 is 13 amino acids. V was shortened by 1 base and J by 0 bases, with 1 base between the two germline ends. The entire variable domain, with the rest obtained from reference TRBV5-1 and TRBJ1-4, is as follows: KAGVTQTPRYLIKTRGQQVTLSCSPISGHRSVSWYQQTPGQGLQFLFEYFSETQRNKGNFPGRFSGRQFSNSRSEMNVSTLELGDSALYLCASSLSTNEKLFFGSGTQLSVL.